These 3 T cell receptor beta chains were all obtained from the same sample, sequenced in a study of T cell responses to AZD1222 COVID-19 vaccine. Produced via immunoSEQ multiplex PCR; TCRdb's table is partial and in-frame only. The table has 150,000 to 200,000 clones, approximately 90% seen once; the top ten hold 5% to 7%. The sequencing here drew on peripheral blood, taken on day 0 of AZD1222 vaccination. The receptor set was obtained from an adult in good health.

The CDR3 here is CASSPDRPSSGNTIYF. The CDR3 DNA reads TGTGCCAGCAGCCCGGACAGGCCGAGCTCTGGAAACACCATATATTTT. The J gene is TRBJ1-3, the V gene TRBV7-9; 7 nucleotides align to TRBD1. Germline loops: CDR1 SEHNR, CDR2 FQNEAQ (reference sequence). The CDR3 sequence is 16 residues long. Trimming cost V 5 bases and J 0 bases; bases outside gene matches: 7.

The chain is built from TRBV7-7 and TRBJ2-5; TRBD2 agrees at 9 bases. The CDR3 has 16 amino acids. After removal of 5 bases from V and 1 base from J, the junction contained 8 bases not matched to a gene. CDR1 SSHAT and CDR2 FNYEAQ come from the germline V gene (reference sequence). Here the CDR3 reads CASSLGLARGQETQYF. CDR3 in DNA: TGTGCCAGCAGCCTCGGACTAGCGAGGGGCCAAGAGACCCAGTACTTC.

The gene calls are TRBV6-4 and TRBJ1-5; no clear D. Per germline, CDR1 MRHNA and CDR2 SNTAGT. Trimming removed 5 bases from V and 2 bases from J, with 7 bases in between. The CDR3 runs to 13 residues. The CDR3 reads CASSRGGNQPQHF. The CDR3 DNA sequence: TGTGCCAGCAGTCGAGGTGGCAATCAGCCCCAGCATTTT.